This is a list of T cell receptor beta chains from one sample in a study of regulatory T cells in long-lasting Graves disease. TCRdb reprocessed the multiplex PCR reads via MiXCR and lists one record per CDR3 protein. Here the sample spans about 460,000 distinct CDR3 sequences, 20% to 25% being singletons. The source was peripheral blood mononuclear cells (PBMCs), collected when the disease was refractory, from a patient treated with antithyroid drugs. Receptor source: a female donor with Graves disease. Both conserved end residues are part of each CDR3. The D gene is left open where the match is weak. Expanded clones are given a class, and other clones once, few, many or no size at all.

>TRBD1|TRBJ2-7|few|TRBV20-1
TGCAGTGCTTTCGACGGAAGGACAGGGCCCTACGAGCAGTACTTC
CSAFDGRTGPYEQYF
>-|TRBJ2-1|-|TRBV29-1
TGCAGCGTTGGCCCTTCCCCACCCAATGAGCAGTTCTTC
CSVGPSPPNEQFF
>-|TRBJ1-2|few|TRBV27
TGTGCCAGCAGTTCCACCGCAGGGATTAACTATGGCTACACCTTC
CASSSTAGINYGYTF
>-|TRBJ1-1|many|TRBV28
TGTGCCAGCCAGGGATTGGGGGGGCGTGTGAACACTGAAGCTTTCTTT
CASQGLGGRVNTEAFF
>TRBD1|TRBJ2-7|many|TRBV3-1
TGTGCCAGCAGCCATACCGGGACAGGGGACGAGCAGTACTTC
CASSHTGTGDEQYF
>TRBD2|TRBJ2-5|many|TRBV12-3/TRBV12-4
TGTGCCAGCAGTCCGAGCGGGGGTCCTTTTGCCCAGTACTTC
CASSPSGGPFAQYF
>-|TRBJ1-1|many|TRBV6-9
TGTGCCAGCAGTTACGGACCGGGGTTCAGGAATACTGAAGCTTTCTTT
CASSYGPGFRNTEAFF
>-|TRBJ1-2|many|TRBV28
TGTGCCAGCTCAACGGGAAACTATGGCTACACCTTC
CASSTGNYGYTF
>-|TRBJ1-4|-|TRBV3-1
TGTGCCAGCAGCCATTTTGACGCCCTTAATGAAAAACTGTTTTTT
CASSHFDALNEKLFF
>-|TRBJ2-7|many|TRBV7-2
TGTGCCAGCAGCTTCGCCGGACGCATTGGCGAGCAGTACTTC
CASSFAGRIGEQYF
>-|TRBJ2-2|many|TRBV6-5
TGTGCCAGCAGTTGGGCTCTAGTCGGCGAGGGAACCGGGGAGCTGTTTTTT
CASSWALVGEGTGELFF
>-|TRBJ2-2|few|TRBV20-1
TGCAGTGCTAGAACAGCTGGGGGGACCGGGGAGCTGTTTTTT
CSARTAGGTGELFF
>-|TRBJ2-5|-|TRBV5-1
TGCGCCAGCAGCTTGGGAACAGGGCGAGGCCAAGAGACCCAGTACTTC
CASSLGTGRGQETQYF
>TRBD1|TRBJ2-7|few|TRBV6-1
TGTGCCAGCAGTGCGCGGGACAGGGGAACTTCAGAGCAGTACTTC
CASSARDRGTSEQYF
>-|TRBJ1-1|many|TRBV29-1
TGCAGCGTTGTTAGCTACACTGAAGCTTTCTTT
CSVVSYTEAFF
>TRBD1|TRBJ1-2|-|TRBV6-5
TGTGCCAGCAGTTACCTAGGGGGCTTGGTTAACTATGGCTACACCTTC
CASSYLGGLVNYGYTF
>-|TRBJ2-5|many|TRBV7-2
TGTGCCAGCAGCTTAGGGTCTGTTTTTTTGGAGACCCAGTACTTC
CASSLGSVFLETQYF
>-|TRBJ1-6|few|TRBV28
TGTGCCAGCAGTTTTGGAAGGGGAATTTCACCCCTCCACTTT
CASSFGRGISPLHF
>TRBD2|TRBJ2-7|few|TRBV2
TGTGCCAGCAGCCGGGGACTAGCGGTAGAGTACGAGCAGTACTTC
CASSRGLAVEYEQYF
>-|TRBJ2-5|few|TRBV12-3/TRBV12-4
TGTGCCAGCAGACGTGCCGGGCCCCAAGAGACCCAGTACTTC
CASRRAGPQETQYF
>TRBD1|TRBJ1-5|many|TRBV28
TGTGCCAGCAGTCCATGGGACAGGGGAAGCAATCAGCCCCAGCATTTT
CASSPWDRGSNQPQHF
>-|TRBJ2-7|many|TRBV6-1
TGTGCCAGCGGCCTGAGCTACGAGCAGTACTTC
CASGLSYEQYF
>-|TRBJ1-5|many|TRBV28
TGTGCCAGCCACGGAAGGAATCAGCCCCAGCATTTT
CASHGRNQPQHF
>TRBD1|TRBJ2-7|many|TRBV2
TGTGCCAGCAGTGAGGGACAGCTCTACGAGCAGTACTTC
CASSEGQLYEQYF
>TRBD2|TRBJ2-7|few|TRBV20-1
TGCAGTCCCCGGGCTAGCGGCTCCTACGAGCAGTACTTC
CSPRASGSYEQYF
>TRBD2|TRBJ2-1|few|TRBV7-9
TGTGCCAGCAGCTTCGGACTAGCGGCGAGCTCCTACAATGAGCAGTTCTTC
CASSFGLAASSYNEQFF
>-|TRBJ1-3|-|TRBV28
TGTGCCAGCAGTTTATTCCCCCTGGGGGGGAAAGGGGAGACCATATATTTT
CASSLFPLGGKGETIYF
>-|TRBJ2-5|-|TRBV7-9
TGTGCCAGCAGCTTAGCACGCGGCGGACAAGAGACCCAGTACTTC
CASSLARGGQETQYF
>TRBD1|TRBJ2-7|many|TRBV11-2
TGTGCCAGCAGCACAGGGACAGGGGGTACCTACGAGCAGTACTTC
CASSTGTGGTYEQYF
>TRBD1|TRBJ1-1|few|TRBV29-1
TGCAGCGTTGCTTGGACAGGGCTTCCTGAAGCTTTCTTT
CSVAWTGLPEAFF
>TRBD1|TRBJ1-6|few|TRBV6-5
TGTGCCAGCAGTTACGCGGGGACAGGATATAATTCACCCCTCCACTTT
CASSYAGTGYNSPLHF
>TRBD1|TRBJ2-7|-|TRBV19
TGTGCCAGTAGTGTAGTGACAGGGGTGGACGAGCAGTACTTC
CASSVVTGVDEQYF
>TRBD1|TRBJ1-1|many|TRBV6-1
TGTGCCAGCAGCCGGACAGGGGGCACTGAAGCTTTCTTT
CASSRTGGTEAFF
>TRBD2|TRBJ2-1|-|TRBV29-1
TGCAGCGTTGGACTAGCGGGGGGTATAGATGAGCAGTTCTTC
CSVGLAGGIDEQFF
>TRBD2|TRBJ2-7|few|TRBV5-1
TGCGCCAGCAGCGGGACTAGTAGGTACGAGCAGTACTTC
CASSGTSRYEQYF
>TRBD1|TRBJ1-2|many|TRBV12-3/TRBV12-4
TGTGCCAGCAGTTTAACCCAGGGGGAGACCTATGGCTACACCTTC
CASSLTQGETYGYTF
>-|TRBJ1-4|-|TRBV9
TGTGCCAGCAGCGTCCTCCGGGACACCCTTCAGGGTGAAAAACTGTTTTTT
CASSVLRDTLQGEKLFF
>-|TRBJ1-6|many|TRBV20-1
TGCAGTGCTAGAGAGAAGACAGCGTATTCACCCCTCCACTTT
CSAREKTAYSPLHF
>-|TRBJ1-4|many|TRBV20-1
TGCAGTGCTAGAGATACGCGGACGGGGTTTCCTAAAGCTAATGAAAAACTGTTTTTT
CSARDTRTGFPKANEKLFF
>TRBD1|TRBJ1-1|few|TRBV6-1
TGTGCCAGCAGTGACAGGGGGCCAGGGTCCACTGAAGCTTTCTTT
CASSDRGPGSTEAFF
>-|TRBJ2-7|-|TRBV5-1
TGCGCCAGCAGCTTGCTCGGACAGAATAACTACGAGCAGTACTTC
CASSLLGQNNYEQYF
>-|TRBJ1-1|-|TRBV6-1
TGTGCCAGCAGATTATCGGTCGTGACCACTGAAGCTTTCTTT
CASRLSVVTTEAFF
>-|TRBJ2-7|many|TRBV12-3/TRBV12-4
TGTGCCAGCAGCCCACCCGATGGGACCATCTTCCACGAGCAGTACTTC
CASSPPDGTIFHEQYF
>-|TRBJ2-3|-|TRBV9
TGTGCCAGCAGCGTAAGGGGGGCCGCAGATACGCAGTATTTT
CASSVRGAADTQYF
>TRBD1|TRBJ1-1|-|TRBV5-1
TGCGCCAGCAGCAGGGGGCAGGGGGCACCGAACACTGAAGCTTTCTTT
CASSRGQGAPNTEAFF
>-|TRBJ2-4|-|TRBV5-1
TGCGCCAGCAGCTTGGTAGGCTACGGTGGGAACATTCAGTACTTC
CASSLVGYGGNIQYF
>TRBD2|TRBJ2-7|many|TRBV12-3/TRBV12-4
TGTGCCAGCAGTTTAGGGGCGGGAGACTACGAGCAGTACTTC
CASSLGAGDYEQYF
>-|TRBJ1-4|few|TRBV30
TGTGCCTGGAGGGGGTTCTTACGGGAAAAACTGTTTTTT
CAWRGFLREKLFF
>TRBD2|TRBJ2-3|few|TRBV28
TGTGCCAGCAGTTTTGGGCCTAGCGGGATGTCAGATACGCAGTATTTT
CASSFGPSGMSDTQYF
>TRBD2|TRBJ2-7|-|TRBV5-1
TGCGCCAGCAGCGATTTAGCGGGAGGCTACTACGAGCAGTACTTC
CASSDLAGGYYEQYF